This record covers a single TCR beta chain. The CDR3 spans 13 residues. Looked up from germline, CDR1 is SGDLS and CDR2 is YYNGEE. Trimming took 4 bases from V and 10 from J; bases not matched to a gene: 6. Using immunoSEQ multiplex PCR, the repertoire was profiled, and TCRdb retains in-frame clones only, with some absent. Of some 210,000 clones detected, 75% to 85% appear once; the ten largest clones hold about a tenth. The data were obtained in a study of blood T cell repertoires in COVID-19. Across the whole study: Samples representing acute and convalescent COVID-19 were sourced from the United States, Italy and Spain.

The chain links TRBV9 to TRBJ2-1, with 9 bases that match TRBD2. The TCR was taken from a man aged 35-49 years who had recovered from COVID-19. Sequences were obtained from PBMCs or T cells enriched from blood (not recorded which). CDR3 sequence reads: CASSPRLAAEQFF. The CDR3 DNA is TGTGCCAGCAGCCCCAGACTAGCGGCCGAGCAGTTCTTC.